One TCR beta chain is described in this entry. The antigen is not known. Assay: immunoSEQ multiplex PCR; the TCRdb copy retains only in-frame clones and omits some. Of under 150,000 clones in the sample, 90% to 95% are singletons; the top ten hold more than 2.5%. This sample is part of a study of T cell responses to AZD1222 COVID-19 vaccine. Study-level background: Analysis merged second doses at about 4 or about 12 weeks.

Study observations and caveats: The peak T cell response came first, and repertoires were sampled only after it.

The V gene lost 0 bases and the J gene lost 5 bases, with 13 bases spanning the gap. CDR3 length equals 15 residues. Per the germline V gene, CDR1 is SGHDN and CDR2 is FVKESK. V usage is TRBV14 and J usage is TRBJ1-2; D is ambiguous. The sequencing used peripheral blood, collected on day 0 of AZD1222 vaccination. The TCR comes from an adult in good health. The CDR3 nucleotides are TGTGCCAGCAGCCAAGAAGGGCCCCTCTTTTATGGCTACACCTTC. Protein product: CASSQEGPLFYGYTF.